Following are 5 T cell receptor beta chains from one sample sequenced in a study of blood T cell repertoires in COVID-19. Assay: immunoSEQ multiplex PCR; the TCRdb copy retains only in-frame clones and omits some. This sample yields around 170,000 clones, of which 80% to 85% are seen a single time; roughly 12% belongs to the top ten. The sample was peripheral blood. The receptors were sampled from an elderly woman with COVID-19, enrolled during active disease.

The gene calls are TRBV24-1 and TRBJ2-3, with TRBD1 as a possible D gene (6 bases). This CDR3 has 16 amino acids. The germline gives CDR1 KGHDR, CDR2 SFDVKD. Trimming removed 3 bases at V and 4 bases at J, with 16 bases between. The CDR3 DNA follows: TGTGCCACCAGTGATACACAGGGAGAATACTCAGATACGCAGTATTTT. Translated, it gives CATSDTQGEYSDTQYF.

This chain links TRBV12-3 or TRBV12-4 with TRBJ1-1, with D perhaps TRBD1 (5 bases). This CDR3 is 13 amino acids long. The germline V and J ends were trimmed by 5 bases and 4 bases, with 11 bases remaining between them. In nucleotides, the CDR3 is TGTGCCAGCAGTCCTCAGGGAGGCACTGAAGCTTTCTTT. Translating it yields CASSPQGGTEAFF.

This chain connects TRBV7-9 to TRBJ2-3; 7 bases line up with TRBD2. V lost 5 bases to trimming and J lost 2 bases; unmatched junction nucleotides: 4. Germline V gene sequence: CDR1 SEHNR, CDR2 FQNEAQ (reference sequence). The CDR3 is 14 amino acids. Here the CDR3 reads CASSPGGTTDTQYF. The CDR3 nucleotides are TGTGCCAGCAGCCCCGGGGGGACCACAGATACGCAGTATTTT.

This chain joins TRBV19 and TRBJ1-2; D is undetermined. Germline V gene sequence: CDR1 LNHDA, CDR2 SQIVND (reference sequence). The V end lost 4 bases, the J end lost 4 bases, and 10 bases lay between the germline ends. The CDR3 contains 13 residues. The CDR3 region has the DNA TGTGCCAGTAGTACGAGTTCGGGCTATGGCTACACCTTC. Protein product: CASSTSSGYGYTF.

The chain is built from TRBV19 and TRBJ1-3; maybe TRBD1 (6 bases). This CDR3 contains 16 residues. The germline V gene has CDR1 LNHDA and CDR2 SQIVND (reference sequence). Deletions cut 6 bases from V and 0 bases from J, with 15 bases between. The CDR3 loop reads CASRPPDRLSGNTIYF. Written as DNA, the CDR3 is TGTGCCAGTAGGCCCCCGGACAGACTCTCTGGAAACACCATATATTTT.